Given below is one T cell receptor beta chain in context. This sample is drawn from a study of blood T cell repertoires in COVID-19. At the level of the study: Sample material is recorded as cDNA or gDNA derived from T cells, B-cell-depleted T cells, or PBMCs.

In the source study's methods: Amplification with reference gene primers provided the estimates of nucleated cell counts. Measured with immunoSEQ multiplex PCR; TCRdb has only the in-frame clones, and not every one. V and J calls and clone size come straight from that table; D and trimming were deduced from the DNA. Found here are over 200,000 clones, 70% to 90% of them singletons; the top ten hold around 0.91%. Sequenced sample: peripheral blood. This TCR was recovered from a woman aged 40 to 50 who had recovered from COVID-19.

The CDR3 loop is CASSPGRAGELFF. As DNA, the CDR3 is TGCGCCAGCAGCCCAGGGCGTGCCGGGGAGCTGTTTTTT. This chain connects TRBV4-3 to TRBJ2-2; a possible D gene is TRBD1 (5 bases). The V and J ends lost 4 bases and 6 bases respectively, with 9 bases between them. Germline V CDR1 and CDR2: LGHNA, YSLEER. The CDR3 runs 13 residues.